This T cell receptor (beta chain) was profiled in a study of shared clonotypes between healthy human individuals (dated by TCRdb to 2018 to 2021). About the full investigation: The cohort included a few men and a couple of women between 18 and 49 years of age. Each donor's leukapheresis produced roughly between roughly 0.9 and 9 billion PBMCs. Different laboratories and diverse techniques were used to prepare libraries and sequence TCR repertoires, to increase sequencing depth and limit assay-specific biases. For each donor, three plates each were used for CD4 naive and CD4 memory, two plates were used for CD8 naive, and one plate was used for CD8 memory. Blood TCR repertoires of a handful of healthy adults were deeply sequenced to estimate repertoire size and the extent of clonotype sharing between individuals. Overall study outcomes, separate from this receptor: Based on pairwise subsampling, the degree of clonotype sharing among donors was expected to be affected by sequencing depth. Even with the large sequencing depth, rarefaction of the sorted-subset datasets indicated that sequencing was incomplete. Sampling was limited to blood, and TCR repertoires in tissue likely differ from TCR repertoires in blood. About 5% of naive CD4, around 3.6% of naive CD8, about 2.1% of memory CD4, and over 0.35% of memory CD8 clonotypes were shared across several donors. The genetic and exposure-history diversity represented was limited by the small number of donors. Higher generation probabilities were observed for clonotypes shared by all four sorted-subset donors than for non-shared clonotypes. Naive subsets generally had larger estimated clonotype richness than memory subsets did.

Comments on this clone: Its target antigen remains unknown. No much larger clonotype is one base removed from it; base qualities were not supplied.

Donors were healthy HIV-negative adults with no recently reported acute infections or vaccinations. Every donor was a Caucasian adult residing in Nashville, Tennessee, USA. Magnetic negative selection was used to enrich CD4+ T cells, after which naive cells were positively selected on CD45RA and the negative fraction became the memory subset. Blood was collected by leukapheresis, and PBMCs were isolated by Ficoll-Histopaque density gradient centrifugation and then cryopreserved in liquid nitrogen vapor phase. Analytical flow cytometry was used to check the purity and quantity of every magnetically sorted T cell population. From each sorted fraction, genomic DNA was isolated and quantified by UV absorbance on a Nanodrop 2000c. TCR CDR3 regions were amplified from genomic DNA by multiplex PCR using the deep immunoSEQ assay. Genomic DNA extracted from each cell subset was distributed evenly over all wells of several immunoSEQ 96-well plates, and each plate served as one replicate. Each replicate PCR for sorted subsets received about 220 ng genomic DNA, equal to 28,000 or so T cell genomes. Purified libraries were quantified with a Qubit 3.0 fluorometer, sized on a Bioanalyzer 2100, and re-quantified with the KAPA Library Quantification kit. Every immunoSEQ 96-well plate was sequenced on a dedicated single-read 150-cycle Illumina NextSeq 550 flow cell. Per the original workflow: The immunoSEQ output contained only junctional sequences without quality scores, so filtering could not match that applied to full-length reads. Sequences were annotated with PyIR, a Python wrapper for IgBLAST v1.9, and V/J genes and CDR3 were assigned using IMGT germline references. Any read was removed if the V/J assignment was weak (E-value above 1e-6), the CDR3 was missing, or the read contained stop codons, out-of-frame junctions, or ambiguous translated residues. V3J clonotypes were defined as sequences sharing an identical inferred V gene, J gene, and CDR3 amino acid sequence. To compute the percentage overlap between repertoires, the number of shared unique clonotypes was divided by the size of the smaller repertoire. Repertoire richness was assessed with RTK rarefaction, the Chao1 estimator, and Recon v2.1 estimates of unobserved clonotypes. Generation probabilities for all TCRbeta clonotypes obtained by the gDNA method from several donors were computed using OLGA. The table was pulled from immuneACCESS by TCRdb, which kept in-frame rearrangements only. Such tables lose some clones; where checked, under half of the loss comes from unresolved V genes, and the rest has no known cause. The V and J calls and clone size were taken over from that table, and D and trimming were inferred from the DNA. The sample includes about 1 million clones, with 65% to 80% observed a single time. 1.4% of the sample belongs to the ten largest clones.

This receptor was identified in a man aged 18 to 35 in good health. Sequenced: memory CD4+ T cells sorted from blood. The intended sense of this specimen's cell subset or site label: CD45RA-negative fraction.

Here is the DNA: TGCGCCAGCAGCCCAGCGAACTCTGGAAACACCATATATTTT. Protein translation: CASSPANSGNTIYF. Recombination connected TRBV10-1 to TRBJ1-3; no D segment can be confidently identified. V drops 6 bases and J drops 0 bases, leaving 9 bases in between. From its cysteine to its phenylalanine, the CDR3 spans 14 amino acids. Only the CDR3 part of the read is kept: 42 bases, read in frame from the first base. CDR1 and CDR2 are drawn from the germline V gene (reference sequence): WNHNN, SYGVQD.